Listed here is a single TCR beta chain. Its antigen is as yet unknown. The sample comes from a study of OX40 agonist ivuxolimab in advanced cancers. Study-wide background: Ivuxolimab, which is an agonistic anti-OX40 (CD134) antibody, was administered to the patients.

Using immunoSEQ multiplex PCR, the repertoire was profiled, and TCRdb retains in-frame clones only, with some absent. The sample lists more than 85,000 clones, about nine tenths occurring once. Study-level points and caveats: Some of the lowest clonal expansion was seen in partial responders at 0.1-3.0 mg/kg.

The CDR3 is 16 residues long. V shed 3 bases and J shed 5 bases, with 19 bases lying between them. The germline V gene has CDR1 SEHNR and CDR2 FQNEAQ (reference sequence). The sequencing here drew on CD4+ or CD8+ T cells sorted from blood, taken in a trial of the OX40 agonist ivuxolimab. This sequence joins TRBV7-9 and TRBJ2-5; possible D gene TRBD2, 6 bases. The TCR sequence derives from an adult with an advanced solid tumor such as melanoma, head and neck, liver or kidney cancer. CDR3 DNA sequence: TGTGCCAGCAGCTTTGGTGAGGCGGCGGGATTTGAGACCCAGTACTTC. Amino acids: CASSFGEAAGFETQYF.